The clone carrying this T cell receptor (beta chain) was seen more than once but under ten times. Its antigen is undetermined. Study conclusions and caveats: Tumor memory CD4+ T cell TCR gene usage clustered with blood and lymph node memory CD4+ cells and lymph node naive CD4+ cells.

CD25-based Treg depletion was applied to purified naive CD4+ T cells. V shed 2 bases and J shed 6 bases, with 6 bases lying between them. Germline V lookup: CDR1 MNHNS, CDR2 SASEGT. The CDR3 runs to 12 residues. Constant-region reverse primers amplified full-length variable regions, followed by semi-nested Nested Universal Primer A PCR. TCRdb ran MiXCR on the 5' RACE reads and lists one entry per CDR3 protein. This table has about 62,000 distinct CDR3 sequences, around 30% appearing once. This sequence joins TRBV6-1 and TRBJ2-3; D gene ambiguous. The sample taken for sequencing was tumor-infiltrating naive CD4+ T cells sorted from the breast tumor. Subset in this sample: naive CD4+ T cells, CD4+CD45RA+CD25-. This TCR derives from a female donor with breast cancer. CDR3: CASSELGDTQYF. The CDR3 DNA is TGTGCCAGCAGTGAATTGGGGGATACGCAGTATTTT.